The entry below describes one T cell receptor beta chain. The source of the sample is a study of T cell responses to AZD1222 COVID-19 vaccine. Some clones are missing from TCRdb's copy, which holds only in-frame ones; the method was immunoSEQ multiplex PCR. There are 80,000 or so clones in the sample; over 80% occur only once, and more than 5% lies in the top ten. Trimming stripped 4 bases from V and 4 bases from J, with 16 bases between. The germline CDR1 and CDR2 sequences are LGHNA and YSLEER. The CDR3 consists of 15 residues. The chain has TRBV4-3 and TRBJ1-2; a weak D match, TRBD1 (5 bases). This receptor was taken from an adult in good health. The source was peripheral blood, collected on day 0 of AZD1222 vaccination. CDR3 coding DNA: TGCGCCAGCAGCCTACGACTTAAGGGGACCTATGGCTACACCTTC. Translated: CASSLRLKGTYGYTF.